This record looks at one T cell receptor beta chain sequence and its context. Its antigen is unknown. The sample is drawn from a study of T cell clonotyping in hematopoietic cell transplantation. Points from the study as a whole: Pathologically expanded recipient clonotypes increased progressively from day 30 to day 180 as diversity fell.

The V and J ends lost 7 bases and 3 bases, in that order; junction bases with no gene match: 8. Germline CDR1 and CDR2: MGHRA and YSYEKL. This CDR3 has 14 residues. Clones were read by immunoSEQ multiplex PCR, and TCRdb kept only the in-frame ones, dropping some. Among 14,000 or so clones, around 97% were seen once, and the ten largest hold approximately 4%. This material consisted of peripheral blood mononuclear cells, taken 30 days after allogeneic stem cell transplant. V and J are TRBV4-1 and TRBJ1-1; TRBD1 aligns across 7 bases. The TCR originated in a female patient in her 50s who had an allogeneic stem cell transplant from an unrelated donor, so T cells may come from the graft donor. Some clones in this sample may be carry-over from other donors' samples. The CDR3 nucleotides are TGCGCCAGCATTAGGGGGCTGGGGTACACTGAAGCTTTCTTT. Amino acid sequence: CASIRGLGYTEAFF.